The clone carrying this T cell receptor beta chain was recorded at least ten times. As yet, its antigen is unknown. The data are from a study of human T cells and chemical hapten exposure. For the study at large: Diphenylcyclopropenone, dosed weekly to the scalp, was given to patients throughout the approximately 25-week study.

Whole-study results and caveats: Among expanded TCRs, significantly more large CDR3 similarity clusters formed than among controls. The count of PT1 expanded TCRs correlated positively with patch test score.

Specified time point: patch test 1, 2 weeks after DPC sensitization. Regarding treatment: therapeutic diphenylcyclopropenone sensitization with weekly scalp DPC. Patients had alopecia, were aged 18 to 70, and were not pregnant. TCRdb passed the RACE reads through MiXCR, listing each CDR3 protein once. The sample includes some 120,000 distinct CDR3 sequences, roughly 12% of them seen just once. The CDR3 covers 16 residues. The V gene's germline CDR1 is SGHTA and CDR2 FQGNSA. With 4 bases removed from V and 0 bases from J, the gap between germline ends came to 13 bases. Source: whole blood, taken in connection with sensitization to the hapten diphenylcyclopropenone (DPC). The chain recombines TRBV7-2 with TRBJ2-1; perhaps TRBD2 as D (5 bases). This TCR was recovered from a woman aged 45 to 65 with alopecia areata. Some clones in this sample may be carry-over from other donors' samples. The CDR3: CASSSLAGISYNEQFF. In DNA form, the CDR3 reads TGTGCCAGCAGCTCCCTAGCCGGGATCTCCTACAATGAGCAGTTCTTC.